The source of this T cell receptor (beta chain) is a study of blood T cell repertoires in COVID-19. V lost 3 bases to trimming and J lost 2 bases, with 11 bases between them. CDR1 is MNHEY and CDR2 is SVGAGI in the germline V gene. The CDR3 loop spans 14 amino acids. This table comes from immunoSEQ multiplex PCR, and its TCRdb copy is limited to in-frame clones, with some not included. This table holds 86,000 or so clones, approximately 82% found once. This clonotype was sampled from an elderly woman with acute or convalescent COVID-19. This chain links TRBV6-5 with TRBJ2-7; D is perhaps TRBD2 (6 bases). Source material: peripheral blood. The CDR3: CASSYWRGTYEQYF. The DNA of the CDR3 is TGTGCCAGCAGTTATTGGAGGGGAACCTACGAGCAGTACTTC.